This is a list of T cell receptor beta chains from one sample in a study of blood T cell repertoires in COVID-19. Some clones are missing from TCRdb's copy, which holds only in-frame ones; the method was immunoSEQ multiplex PCR. The repertoire has approximately 200,000 clones, about 85% of them found once; the top ten carry 2% to 2.5%. Sequenced material: PBMCs or T cells enriched from blood (not recorded which). The receptors stem from a woman in her twenties or thirties who had recovered from COVID-19. The CDR3 runs from the conserved cysteine through the conserved F or W. D genes are given only for firm matches. Clone size is not always given. Where it is, it says once, few, many or a class for expanded clones.

j_gene: TRBJ1-1
d_gene: TRBD1
abundance: .
v_gene: TRBV11-2
len: 17
CDR3nt: TGTGCCAGCAGCTTAGATCCACAGGGGCCTAAGAACACTGAAGCTTTCTTT
CDR3aa: CASSLDPQGPKNTEAFF

j_gene: TRBJ2-1
d_gene: .
abundance: medium-sized
v_gene: TRBV6-5
len: 15
CDR3nt: TGTGCCAGCAGCGCCGATGGCGGGGACTACAATGAGCAGTTCTTC
CDR3aa: CASSADGGDYNEQFF

j_gene: TRBJ2-2
d_gene: TRBD1
abundance: .
v_gene: TRBV30
len: 16
CDR3nt: TGTGCCTGGAGAAGGCTGACAGGGGCGGACACCGGGGAGCTGTTTTTT
CDR3aa: CAWRRLTGADTGELFF

j_gene: TRBJ1-4
d_gene: TRBD1
abundance: .
v_gene: TRBV11-1
len: 15
CDR3nt: TGTGCCAGCAGCGTCACCGGGACAGGGGGCGAAAAACTGTTTTTT
CDR3aa: CASSVTGTGGEKLFF

j_gene: TRBJ1-1
d_gene: .
abundance: .
v_gene: TRBV15
len: 13
CDR3nt: TGTGCCACCAGCAGAGGGGGGGGCACTGAAGCTTTCTTT
CDR3aa: CATSRGGGTEAFF

j_gene: TRBJ2-7
d_gene: TRBD1
abundance: .
v_gene: TRBV15
len: 15
CDR3nt: TGTGCCACCAGCAAAGGGGACAGGGGGCTTGGCGAGCAGTACTTC
CDR3aa: CATSKGDRGLGEQYF

j_gene: TRBJ1-2
d_gene: .
abundance: .
v_gene: TRBV19
len: 14
CDR3nt: TGTGCCAGTAGTGCGATGGGGGGTGGCTATGGCTACACCTTC
CDR3aa: CASSAMGGGYGYTF

j_gene: TRBJ2-4
d_gene: TRBD2
abundance: .
v_gene: TRBV2
len: 15
CDR3nt: TGTGCCAGCAGTGGGGCAGGACTAGTGGAAAACATTCAGTACTTC
CDR3aa: CASSGAGLVENIQYF

j_gene: TRBJ2-3
d_gene: .
abundance: once
v_gene: TRBV7-6
len: 14
CDR3nt: TGTGCCAGCAGCCCCCGATCAGGCACAGATACGCAGTATTTT
CDR3aa: CASSPRSGTDTQYF

j_gene: TRBJ1-5
d_gene: .
abundance: .
v_gene: TRBV4-3
len: 16
CDR3nt: TGCGCCAGCAGCCAAGGGAGGGGCTCTGGGGGTCAGCCCCAGCATTTT
CDR3aa: CASSQGRGSGGQPQHF

j_gene: TRBJ1-1
d_gene: .
abundance: few
v_gene: TRBV10-3
len: 14
CDR3nt: TGTGCCATCACCGAAGAGGGAGTGAACACTGAAGCTTTCTTT
CDR3aa: CAITEEGVNTEAFF

j_gene: TRBJ1-1
d_gene: TRBD1
abundance: .
v_gene: TRBV15
len: 15
CDR3nt: TGTGCCACCAGCCCGAATACAGGGGAAAACACTGAAGCTTTCTTT
CDR3aa: CATSPNTGENTEAFF

j_gene: TRBJ1-2
d_gene: TRBD1
abundance: .
v_gene: TRBV7-3
len: 12
CDR3nt: TGTGCCAGCAGCCCTCAACAGGGGGTGATGAGCTTC
CDR3aa: CASSPQQGVMSF

j_gene: TRBJ1-4
d_gene: .
abundance: .
v_gene: TRBV4-1
len: 15
CDR3nt: TGCGCCAGCAGCCAAGTATACAGGGTTTCTGAAAAACTGTTTTTT
CDR3aa: CASSQVYRVSEKLFF

j_gene: TRBJ1-2
d_gene: TRBD1
abundance: .
v_gene: TRBV3-1/TRBV3-2
len: 15
CDR3nt: TGTGCCAGCAGCCCCCTGACAGGGAGCGACTATGGCTACACCTTC
CDR3aa: CASSPLTGSDYGYTF

j_gene: TRBJ1-3
d_gene: TRBD1
abundance: few
v_gene: TRBV13
len: 16
CDR3nt: TGTGCCAGCAGCCCGGGACAGGGGACGGGCGGAAACACCATATATTTT
CDR3aa: CASSPGQGTGGNTIYF

j_gene: TRBJ1-6
d_gene: .
abundance: .
v_gene: TRBV7-2
len: 11
CDR3nt: TGTGCCAGCAGCTCGAATTCACCCCTCCACTTT
CDR3aa: CASSSNSPLHF

j_gene: TRBJ1-1
d_gene: .
abundance: .
v_gene: TRBV25-1
len: 14
CDR3nt: TGTGCCAGCAGTGAACAAGGGGGTTTTACTGAAGCTTTCTTT
CDR3aa: CASSEQGGFTEAFF

j_gene: TRBJ1-1
d_gene: TRBD1
abundance: .
v_gene: TRBV27
len: 14
CDR3nt: TGTGCCAGCAGTTTAGGACAGGGGAACACTGAAGCTTTCTTT
CDR3aa: CASSLGQGNTEAFF

j_gene: TRBJ1-5
d_gene: .
abundance: .
v_gene: TRBV21-1
len: 15
CDR3nt: TGTGCCAGCAGCAAACGGGCGACAGGGGATCAGCCCCAGCATTTT
CDR3aa: CASSKRATGDQPQHF

j_gene: TRBJ1-1
d_gene: .
abundance: once
v_gene: TRBV5-4
len: 15
CDR3nt: TGTGCCAGCAGCTTGAAGAAAGGGGAAGCCACTGAAGCTTTCTTT
CDR3aa: CASSLKKGEATEAFF

j_gene: TRBJ2-7
d_gene: .
abundance: once
v_gene: TRBV2
len: 14
CDR3nt: TGTGCCATCCGGCAGGCAAGGAAGGCCTACGAGCAGTACTTC
CDR3aa: CAIRQARKAYEQYF

j_gene: TRBJ2-2
d_gene: .
abundance: .
v_gene: TRBV5-6
len: 13
CDR3nt: TGTGCCAGCAGCTCTTTGAACACCGGGGAGCTGTTTTTT
CDR3aa: CASSSLNTGELFF

j_gene: TRBJ2-4
d_gene: TRBD2
abundance: once
v_gene: TRBV24-1
len: 15
CDR3nt: TGTGCCACCAACGGGGGGGGGAGGGCGGAAAACATTCAGTACTTC
CDR3aa: CATNGGGRAENIQYF

j_gene: TRBJ1-4
d_gene: .
abundance: .
v_gene: TRBV30
len: 15
CDR3nt: TGTGCCTGGAGTGTAGAGGGCAGTCAACGGGAAAAACTGTTTTTT
CDR3aa: CAWSVEGSQREKLFF

j_gene: TRBJ1-4
d_gene: TRBD1
abundance: .
v_gene: TRBV19
len: 16
CDR3nt: TGTGCCAGTAGTAGGACAGGGGGCACAACTAATGAAAAACTGTTTTTT
CDR3aa: CASSRTGGTTNEKLFF

j_gene: TRBJ2-7
d_gene: .
abundance: few
v_gene: TRBV29-1
len: 12
CDR3nt: TGCAGCGTTGAAAGTACTTCCTACGAGCAGTACTTC
CDR3aa: CSVESTSYEQYF

j_gene: TRBJ2-7
d_gene: TRBD1
abundance: .
v_gene: TRBV2
len: 14
CDR3nt: TGTGCCAGCGCAGACAGGGGGTTTTCGTACGAGCAGTACTTC
CDR3aa: CASADRGFSYEQYF

j_gene: TRBJ2-7
d_gene: TRBD1
abundance: .
v_gene: TRBV11-2
len: 18
CDR3nt: TGTGCCAGCAGCTTAAGTTCCCAAGGGGGACAGGGCGCCTACGAGCAGTACTTC
CDR3aa: CASSLSSQGGQGAYEQYF

j_gene: TRBJ1-4
d_gene: .
abundance: .
v_gene: TRBV9
len: 16
CDR3nt: TGTGCCAGCAGCGTAGTCAGCGGTGCAACTAATGAAAAACTGTTTTTT
CDR3aa: CASSVVSGATNEKLFF

j_gene: TRBJ2-7
d_gene: .
abundance: .
v_gene: TRBV29-1
len: 12
CDR3nt: TGCAGCGTTGGAAGCGGTTCCTACGAGCAGTACTTC
CDR3aa: CSVGSGSYEQYF

j_gene: TRBJ2-1
d_gene: TRBD1
abundance: .
v_gene: TRBV11-2
len: 15
CDR3nt: TGTGCCAGCAGCCCCTCGGGCAGGGGGCGCGATGAGCAGTTCTTC
CDR3aa: CASSPSGRGRDEQFF

j_gene: TRBJ1-1
d_gene: .
abundance: .
v_gene: TRBV7-9
len: 11
CDR3nt: TGTGCCGGAGCCTTTTACACTGAAGCTTTCTTT
CDR3aa: CAGAFYTEAFF

j_gene: TRBJ1-2
d_gene: TRBD1
abundance: .
v_gene: TRBV3-1/TRBV3-2
len: 14
CDR3nt: TGTGCCAGCAGACCTACCGGGACAGGGGTTGGCTACACCTTC
CDR3aa: CASRPTGTGVGYTF

j_gene: TRBJ1-1
d_gene: .
abundance: few
v_gene: TRBV30
len: 13
CDR3nt: TGTGCCTGGAGTCTATACCAGAACACTGAAGCTTTCTTT
CDR3aa: CAWSLYQNTEAFF

j_gene: TRBJ2-1
d_gene: .
abundance: .
v_gene: TRBV7-3
len: 17
CDR3nt: TGTGCCAGCAGCTTAAAGCCCTTTGGGTTGGAGAACAATGAGCAGTTCTTC
CDR3aa: CASSLKPFGLENNEQFF

j_gene: TRBJ1-1
d_gene: .
abundance: once
v_gene: TRBV19
len: 12
CDR3nt: TGTGCCAGTTCATTTTCCGACAGGGAAGCTTTCTTT
CDR3aa: CASSFSDREAFF